Listed below are T cell receptor beta chains from one sample, sequenced in a study of regulatory T cells in long-lasting Graves disease. TCRdb re-derived calls from the multiplex PCR reads in MiXCR, one entry per CDR3 protein. The sample contains about 620,000 distinct CDR3 sequences, roughly 15% of which appear only once. These sequences were also reported in another study, on T cells in Graves' hyperthyroidism and ophthalmopathy.

This specimen was peripheral blood mononuclear cells (PBMCs), taken at new diagnosis, from a patient treated with antithyroid drugs. These receptor sequences come from a woman younger than 45 with Graves disease. Each CDR3 is given with its conserved first and last residue. The D gene is left open where the match is weak. Clone size is shown for a subset of rows, as once, few, many or a class of expanded clone.

clone_size	v_call	j_call	d_call	cdr3_nt	cdr3_aa
-	TRBV6-2/TRBV6-3	TRBJ2-1	-	TGTGCCAGCAGCCATAGCCCAGACAATGAGCAGTTCTTC	CASSHSPDNEQFF
-	TRBV4-1	TRBJ2-7	-	TGCGCCAGCAGCCAAGATCTGGCCAGGCAGTACTTC	CASSQDLARQYF
many	TRBV20-1	TRBJ1-5	-	TGCAGTGCTCGACAGGCGCTCGGCAATCAGCCCCAGCATTTT	CSARQALGNQPQHF
many	TRBV6-1	TRBJ1-1	-	TGTGCCAGCAGTGAGTGGGGGAACACTGAAGCTTTCTTT	CASSEWGNTEAFF
many	TRBV11-2	TRBJ2-7	TRBD2	TGTGCCAGCGTTCCGGGGGGAACCTACGAGCAGTACTTC	CASVPGGTYEQYF
few	TRBV4-1	TRBJ2-1	-	TGCGCCAGCAGCCAAGAGGATTCCAATGAGCAGTTCTTC	CASSQEDSNEQFF
few	TRBV18	TRBJ2-3	TRBD2	TGTGCCAGCTCATCACTAGCGGGAGTTCCAGATACGCAGTATTTT	CASSSLAGVPDTQYF
many	TRBV2	TRBJ2-2	-	TGTGCCAGCAGTGAACCGTTCACCGGGGAGCTGTTTTTT	CASSEPFTGELFF
many	TRBV29-1	TRBJ1-1	-	TGCAGCGGCGCCGGACAGCCGAACACTGAAGCTTTCTTT	CSGAGQPNTEAFF
-	TRBV6-1	TRBJ1-1	-	TGTGCCAGCAGAGTGTCAAAAGGAGGAACTGAAGCTTTCTTT	CASRVSKGGTEAFF
many	TRBV10-3	TRBJ1-1	-	TGTGCAATAAAGGGGGTAAACACTGAAGCTTTCTTT	CAIKGVNTEAFF
few	TRBV7-3	TRBJ2-5	-	TGTGCCAGCAGCCCCGACGGAAGGGGGTACCAAGAGACCCAGTACTTC	CASSPDGRGYQETQYF
-	TRBV19	TRBJ2-5	-	TGTGCCAGTAGTATCGGGCTCCCGGGGGAGACCCAGTACTTC	CASSIGLPGETQYF
many	TRBV28	TRBJ2-7	-	TGTGCCAGCAGTCGGCCCGGGACTTCGACCTACGAGCAGTACTTC	CASSRPGTSTYEQYF
few	TRBV20-1	TRBJ2-1	-	TGCAGCCGCTCAGGGGTAAATGAGCAGTTCTTC	CSRSGVNEQFF
-	TRBV7-2	TRBJ2-5	-	TGTGCCAGCAGCGTCTCAAACAAGAAAGAGACCCAGTACTTC	CASSVSNKKETQYF
many	TRBV7-9	TRBJ2-3	TRBD2	TGTGCCAGCAGCTTAAGCGGGAGTTATGCAGATACGCAGTATTTT	CASSLSGSYADTQYF
many	TRBV7-9	TRBJ1-2	-	TGTGCCAGCAGCCCCTTAGGGGGGAACTATGGCTACACCTTC	CASSPLGGNYGYTF
many	TRBV20-1	TRBJ1-2	TRBD1	TGCAGTGCTAGTCCAGGGGGCTTGTACTATGGCTACACCTTC	CSASPGGLYYGYTF
many	TRBV20-1	TRBJ1-2	-	TGCAGTGCTAGAGGGCAGGGCGGCTATGGCTACACCTTC	CSARGQGGYGYTF
-	TRBV5-6	TRBJ1-1	-	TGTGCCAGCAGCGTGGACTCCGTCGGCACTGAAGCTTTCTTT	CASSVDSVGTEAFF
-	TRBV28	TRBJ1-3	-	TGTGCCAGCAGTCCACAGACACATTCCTCTGGAAACACCATATATTTT	CASSPQTHSSGNTIYF
many	TRBV10-1	TRBJ1-2	-	TGCGCCAGCAGTCGGGATCCCACCTCCGGTGGCTACACCTTC	CASSRDPTSGGYTF
many	TRBV7-9	TRBJ1-6	-	TGTGCCAGCAGCTTGGGCAACAGTTGGACTTCACCCCTCCACTTT	CASSLGNSWTSPLHF
many	TRBV20-1	TRBJ2-7	-	TGCAGTGCTTTCGACCGGTACGAGCAGTACTTC	CSAFDRYEQYF
-	TRBV12-3/TRBV12-4	TRBJ2-5	-	TGTGCCAGCAGTACCCGGGACTTTATAGAGACCCAGTACTTC	CASSTRDFIETQYF
-	TRBV6-1	TRBJ1-5	-	TGTGCCAGCAGGAGGACAGTAAATAGCAATCAGCCCCAGCATTTT	CASRRTVNSNQPQHF
few	TRBV6-2/TRBV6-3	TRBJ2-7	TRBD2	TGTGCCAGCAGTTACAGCGGGAGGGGGATCTACGAGCAGTACTTC	CASSYSGRGIYEQYF
many	TRBV20-1	TRBJ2-1	-	TGCAGTGCTAGCCGGTACGGAGTCGCGTCGGGCGAGCAGTTCTTC	CSASRYGVASGEQFF
many	TRBV5-1	TRBJ2-1	-	TGCGCCAGCAGCTTTCAGACTTACAATGAGCAGTTCTTC	CASSFQTYNEQFF
many	TRBV7-3	TRBJ2-3	-	TGTGCCAGCAGCCATTCGGGACGGACGAAAACCACAGATACGCAGTATTTT	CASSHSGRTKTTDTQYF
few	TRBV7-9	TRBJ2-7	TRBD2	TGTGCCATCGGGACTAGCGGGGCGCGGGAGTTCGTTTTAAGCGACGAGCAGTACTTC	CAIGTSGAREFVLSDEQYF
many	TRBV12-3/TRBV12-4	TRBJ1-4	-	TGTGCCAGCAGCCCCGACAGCCTAAAGGAAAAACTGTTTTTT	CASSPDSLKEKLFF